This T cell receptor (beta chain) was obtained from a study of cytomegalovirus exposure and HLA in healthy donors. Study-level information: Tens of millions of unique TCRs from HLA-typed donors were held in an early data release.

Study-wide results and limits: In a later analysis, compared with equally common non-associated chains, HLA-associated beta chains were more expanded. TCR beta chains numbering some 160 were designated cytomegalovirus-associated.

Use of 60 Vbeta and 13 Jbeta primers characterized the PCR. Assay used: immunoSEQ multiplex PCR; TCRdb lists only in-frame clones, some missing. The profile shows some 200,000 clones, almost 70% of them singletons. There were likely unrecorded immune exposures, though donors were nominally healthy when sampled. A note on this clone: The antigen is unknown.

The germline CDR1 and CDR2 sequences are SGHDT and YYEEEE. This CDR3 spans 17 amino acids. V shed 4 bases and J 5 bases; nucleotides not matched to a gene: 11. The rearrangement joins TRBV5-6 to TRBJ2-2; 10 bases align to TRBD2. The sequence derives from a man in his forties in good health and CMV-seropositive. The sequenced material came from PBMCs. CDR3 in amino acids: CASSRGAGGPRTGELFF. In DNA, the CDR3 is TGTGCCAGCAGCCGAGGAGCGGGGGGGCCGCGGACCGGGGAGCTGTTTTTT.